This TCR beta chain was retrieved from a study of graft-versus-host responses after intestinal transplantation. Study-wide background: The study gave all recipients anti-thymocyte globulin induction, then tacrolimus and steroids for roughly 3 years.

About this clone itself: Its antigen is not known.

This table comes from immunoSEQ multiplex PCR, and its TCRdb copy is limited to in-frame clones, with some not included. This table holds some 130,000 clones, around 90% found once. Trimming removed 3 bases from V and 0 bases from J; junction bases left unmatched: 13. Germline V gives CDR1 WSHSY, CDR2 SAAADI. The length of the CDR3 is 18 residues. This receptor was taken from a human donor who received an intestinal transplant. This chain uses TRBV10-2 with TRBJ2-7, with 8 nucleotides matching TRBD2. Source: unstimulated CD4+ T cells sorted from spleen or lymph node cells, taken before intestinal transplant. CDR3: CASSDSAAGGPSSYEQYF. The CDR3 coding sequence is TGCGCCAGCAGTGACTCTGCCGCGGGGGGACCCAGCTCCTACGAGCAGTACTTC.